This record looks at one T cell receptor beta chain sequence and its context. A much larger clone differs by one base, so this may be a read error. From RNA transcripts, TCR beta CDR3 regions were amplified. A set of HTBI primers served as the primers for a first-round RT-PCR of the TCR CDR3. A single record per CDR3 protein comes from TCRdb applying MiXCR to the multiplex PCR reads. The table includes about 420,000 distinct CDR3 sequences, approximately 14% detected once. This sample is drawn from a study of T cells in Graves' hyperthyroidism and ophthalmopathy. J was trimmed by 0 bases and V by 3 bases; bases with no gene match: 8. The CDR3 runs 17 residues. Germline loops: CDR1 SGHTA, CDR2 FQGNSA.

This TCR was sampled from a woman aged 18-29 years with Graves' hyperthyroidism. Sequencing input: blood. The rearrangement links TRBV7-2 to TRBJ1-5, with 7 bases fitting TRBD1. CDR3 sequence reads: CASSFSGTDASNQPQHF. The CDR3 DNA reads as TGTGCCAGCAGCTTCTCCGGGACAGATGCTAGCAATCAGCCCCAGCATTTT.